The 10 T cell receptor beta chains below were found in one sample sequenced in a study of T cell repertoires in ileal Crohn's disease. Documented time point: neoterminal ileum biopsy at postoperative endoscopy, about 6 months after surgery. Clones were read by immunoSEQ multiplex PCR, and TCRdb kept only the in-frame ones, dropping some. The sample carries about 13,000 clones, approximately 78% recorded once. The specimen sequenced was ileal tissue. These receptors all come from an adult with Crohn's disease.

The chain carries TRBV28 and TRBJ1-1; TRBD1 might be the D (5 bases). This CDR3 is 11 amino acids long. V was clipped by 6 bases and J by 11 bases, with 13 bases between them. Germline V gene lookup returns CDR1 MDHEN and CDR2 SYDVKM. The CDR3 sequence is CASSSGLGAFF. CDR3 bases: TGTGCCAGCAGCTCAGGGTTGGGGGCTTTCTTT. The variable domain in full, with the rest retrieved from reference TRBV28 and TRBJ1-1, is DVKVTQSSRYLVKRTGEKVFLECVQDMDHENMFWYRQDPGLGLRLIYFSYDVKMKEKGDIPEGYSVSREKKERFSLILESASTNQTSMYLCASSSGLGAFFGQGTRLTVV.

This clone was counted between two and nine times. The rearrangement links TRBV10-1 to TRBJ2-7, with 7 bases aligning to TRBD1. The CDR3 sequence is 14 residues long. V lost 2 bases to trimming and J lost 2 bases; unmatched junction nucleotides: 3. Germline CDR1 reads WNHNN; CDR2 reads SYGVQD (reference sequence). The CDR3 sequence is CASSERDRPYEQYF. CDR3 coding DNA: TGCGCCAGCAGTGAGAGGGACAGACCCTACGAGCAGTACTTC.

This clone was counted a single time. The rearrangement uses TRBV4-1 and TRBJ2-3; D might be TRBD1 (5 bases). CDR3 length: 13 residues. Trimming shortened V by 3 bases and J by 9 bases, and 13 bases separated the two germline ends. Looked up from germline, CDR1 is MGHRA and CDR2 is YSYEKL. CDR3 residues: CASSHSGAETQYF. Here the CDR3 DNA reads TGCGCCAGCAGCCATTCTGGGGCCGAAACGCAGTATTTT.

The chain carries TRBV6-6 and TRBJ2-7, with a possible D match to TRBD1 (6 bases). The CDR3 is made up of 14 amino acids. Germline V gene sequence: CDR1 MNHNY, CDR2 SVGAGI (reference sequence). Trimming pared 4 bases from V and 7 bases from J, leaving 17 bases between. In nucleotides, the CDR3 is TGTGCCAGCAGTTTTAACAGGGAACGTTGTGAGCAGTACTTC. This gives the protein CASSFNRERCEQYF.

This CDR3 is CASSPRQGPNTGELFF. CDR3 bases: TGCGCCAGCAGCCCCAGACAGGGGCCGAACACCGGGGAGCTGTTTTTT. The J gene is TRBJ2-2, the V gene TRBV5-1; 8 nucleotides line up with TRBD1. The CDR3 extends over 16 amino acids. V trimming: 4 bases; J trimming: 0 bases; junction bases outside the gene matches: 5. Germline CDR1 is SGHRS and CDR2 is YFSETQ.

This rearrangement joins TRBV11-2 to TRBJ2-5; 12 bases are shared with TRBD2. Germline CDR1 is SGHAT and CDR2 is FQNNGV. CDR3 length: 16 residues. Unmatched junction bases numbered 4, after V lost 5 bases and J lost 0 bases. Here the CDR3 DNA reads TGTGCCAGCAGCCCCGGACTAGCGGGGTACCAAGAGACCCAGTACTTC. This codes for CASSPGLAGYQETQYF.

This clone was counted only a few times. This CDR3 reads CASSSSPTGNTEAFF. CDR3 bases: TGTGCCAGCAGTTCATCCCCGACTGGGAACACTGAAGCTTTCTTT. The rearrangement links TRBV6-5 to TRBJ1-1; D unclear. V lost 4 bases and J lost 1, with 13 bases in between. The CDR3 contains 15 residues. CDR1 MNHEY and CDR2 SVGAGI come from the germline V gene.

This chain uses TRBV4-1 with TRBJ1-2; tentatively, D is TRBD1 (5 bases). This CDR3 comprises 16 residues. CDR1 MGHRA and CDR2 YSYEKL come from the germline V gene. Between the trimmed V and J ends, which lost 4 bases and 7 bases, there was a span of 22 bases. Here the CDR3 reads CASSPSPRAEGGGYTF. The CDR3 region has the DNA TGCGCCAGCAGCCCGTCCCCCAGGGCTGAGGGAGGTGGCTACACCTTC.

This clone was counted a single time. The rearrangement uses TRBV10-1 and TRBJ2-7, with 8 positions matching TRBD1. The germline gives CDR1 WNHNN, CDR2 SYGVQD (reference sequence). The CDR3 is 15 amino acids. J gave up 3 bases and V 4 bases, and 8 bases lay outside the gene matches. In DNA form, the CDR3 reads TGCGCCAGCAGTGGACACAGGGGGGTAAACTACGAGCAGTACTTC. This encodes CASSGHRGVNYEQYF.

V is TRBV20-1 and J is TRBJ2-5; 11 bases map to TRBD2. The CDR3 is 11 residues long. V lost 0 bases, J lost 14 bases, and 2 bases stayed unmatched. Per the germline V gene, CDR1 is DFQATT and CDR2 is SNEGSKA (reference sequence). The CDR3: CSARETSGSYF. CDR3 bases: TGCAGTGCTAGAGAAACTAGCGGGAGTTACTTC.